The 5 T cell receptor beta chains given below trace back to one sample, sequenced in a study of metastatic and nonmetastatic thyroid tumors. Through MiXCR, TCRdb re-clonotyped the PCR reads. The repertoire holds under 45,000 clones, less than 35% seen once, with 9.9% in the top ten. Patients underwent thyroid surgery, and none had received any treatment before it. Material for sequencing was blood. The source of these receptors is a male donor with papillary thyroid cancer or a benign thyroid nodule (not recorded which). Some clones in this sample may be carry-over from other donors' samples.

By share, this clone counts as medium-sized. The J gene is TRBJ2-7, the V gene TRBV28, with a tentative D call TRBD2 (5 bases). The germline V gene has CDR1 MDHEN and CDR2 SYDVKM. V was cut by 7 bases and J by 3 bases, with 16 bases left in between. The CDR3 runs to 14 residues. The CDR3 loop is CASTPREGNYEQYF. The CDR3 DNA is TGTGCCAGCACCCCCCGGGAAGGAAACTACGAGCAGTACTTC.

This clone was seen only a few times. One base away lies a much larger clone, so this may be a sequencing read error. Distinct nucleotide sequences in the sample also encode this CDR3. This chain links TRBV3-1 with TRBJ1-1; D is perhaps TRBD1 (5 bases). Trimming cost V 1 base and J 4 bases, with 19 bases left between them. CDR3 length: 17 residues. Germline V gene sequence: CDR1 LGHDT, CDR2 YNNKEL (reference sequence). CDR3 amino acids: CASSQVRWRRGGTEAFF. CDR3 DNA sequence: TGTGCCAGCAGCCAAGTGAGATGGAGGCGGGGGGGCACTGAAGCTTTCTTT. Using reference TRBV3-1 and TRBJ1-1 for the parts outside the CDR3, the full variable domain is DTAVSQTPKYLVTQMGNDKSIKCEQNLGHDTMYWYKQDSKKFLKIMFSYNNKELIINETVPNRFSPKSPDKAHLNLHINSLELGDSAVYFCASSQVRWRRGGTEAFFGQGTRLTVV.

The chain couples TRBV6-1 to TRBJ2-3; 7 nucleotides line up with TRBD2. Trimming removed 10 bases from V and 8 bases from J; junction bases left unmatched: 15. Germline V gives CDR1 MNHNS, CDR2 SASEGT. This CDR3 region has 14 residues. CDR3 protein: CATGEGGSRPTQYF. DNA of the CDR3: TGTGCCACCGGGGAGGGCGGGAGCCGGCCTACGCAGTATTTT.

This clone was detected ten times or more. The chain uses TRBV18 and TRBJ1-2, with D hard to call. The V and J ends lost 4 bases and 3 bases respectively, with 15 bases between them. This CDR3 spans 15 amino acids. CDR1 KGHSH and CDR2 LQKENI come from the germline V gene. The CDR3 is CASSLTQELHYGYTF. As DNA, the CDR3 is TGTGCCAGCTCACTAACTCAAGAGTTACACTATGGCTACACCTTC. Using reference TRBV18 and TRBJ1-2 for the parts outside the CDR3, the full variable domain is NAGVMQNPRHLVRRRGQEARLRCSPMKGHSHVYWYRQLPEEGLKFMVYLQKENIIDESGMPKERFSAEFPKEGPSILRIQQVVRGDSAAYFCASSLTQELHYGYTFGSGTRLTVV.

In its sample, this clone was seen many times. The CDR3 loop reads CSATPSSFSGNTIYF. The CDR3 bases are TGCAGTGCTACACCCAGTTCTTTCTCTGGAAACACCATATATTTT. The chain joins TRBV20-1 to TRBJ1-3; unclear D gene. Germline values: CDR1 DFQATT, CDR2 SNEGSKA (reference sequence). This CDR3 has 15 residues. Trimming left V 4 bases short and J 0 bases short, with 13 bases between.